This T cell receptor (beta chain) stems from a study of technical replicates of blood from a handful of donors. V lost 2 bases and J lost 6, with 14 bases in between. Germline V CDR1 and CDR2: SEHNR, FQNEAQ (reference sequence). CDR3 length: 15 residues. Clones were read by immunoSEQ multiplex PCR, and TCRdb kept only the in-frame ones, dropping some. The sample has under 85,000 clones; roughly 97% are singletons. The clonotype originates from a human donor in good health. The sequenced sample was T cells isolated from PBMCs. The rearrangement joins TRBV7-9 to TRBJ2-1; the D gene is possibly TRBD2 (5 bases). The CDR3 spells CASSLRGSEGNEQFF. In DNA form, the CDR3 reads TGTGCCAGCAGCTTAAGAGGGAGCGAGGGCAATGAGCAGTTCTTC.